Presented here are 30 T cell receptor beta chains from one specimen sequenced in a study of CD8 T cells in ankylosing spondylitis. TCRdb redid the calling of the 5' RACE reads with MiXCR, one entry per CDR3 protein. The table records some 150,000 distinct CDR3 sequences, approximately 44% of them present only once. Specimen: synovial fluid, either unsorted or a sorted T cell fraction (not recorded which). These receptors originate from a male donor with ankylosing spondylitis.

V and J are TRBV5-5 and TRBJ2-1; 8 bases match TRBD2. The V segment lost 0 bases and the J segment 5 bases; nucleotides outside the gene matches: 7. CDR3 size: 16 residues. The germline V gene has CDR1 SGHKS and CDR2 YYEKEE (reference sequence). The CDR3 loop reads CASSLDLSGADNEQFF. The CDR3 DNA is TGTGCCAGCAGCTTGGACCTTAGCGGGGCGGACAATGAGCAGTTCTTC.

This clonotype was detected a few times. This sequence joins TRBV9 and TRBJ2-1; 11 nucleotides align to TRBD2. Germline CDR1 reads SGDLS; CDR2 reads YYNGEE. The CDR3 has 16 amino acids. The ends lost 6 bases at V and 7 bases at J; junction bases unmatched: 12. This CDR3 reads CASIFLSSGRTNEQFF. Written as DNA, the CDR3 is TGTGCCAGCATCTTCCTATCTAGCGGGAGGACGAATGAGCAGTTCTTC.

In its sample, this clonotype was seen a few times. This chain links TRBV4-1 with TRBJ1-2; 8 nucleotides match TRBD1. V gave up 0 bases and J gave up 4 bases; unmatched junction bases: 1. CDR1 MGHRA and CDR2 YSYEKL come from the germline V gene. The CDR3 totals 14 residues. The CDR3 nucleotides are TGCGCCAGCAGCCAAGAAACAGGGGGCTATGGCTACACCTTC. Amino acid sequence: CASSQETGGYGYTF.

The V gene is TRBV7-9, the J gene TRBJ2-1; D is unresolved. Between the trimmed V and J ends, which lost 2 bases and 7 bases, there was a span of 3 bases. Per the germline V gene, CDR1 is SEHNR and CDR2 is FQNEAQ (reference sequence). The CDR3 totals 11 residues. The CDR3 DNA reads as TGTGCCAGCAGCTTAAGGAATGAGCAGTTCTTC. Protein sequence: CASSLRNEQFF.

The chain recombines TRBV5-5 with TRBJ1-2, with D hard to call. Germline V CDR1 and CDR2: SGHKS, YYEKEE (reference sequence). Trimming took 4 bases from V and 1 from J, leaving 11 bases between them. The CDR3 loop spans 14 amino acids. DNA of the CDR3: TGTGCCAGCAGCAAACAAACAGTTAACTATGGCTACACCTTC. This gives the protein CASSKQTVNYGYTF.

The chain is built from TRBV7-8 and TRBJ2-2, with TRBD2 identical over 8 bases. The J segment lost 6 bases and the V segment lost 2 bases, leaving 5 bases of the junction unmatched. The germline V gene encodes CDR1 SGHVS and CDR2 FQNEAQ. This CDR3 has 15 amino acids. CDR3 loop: CASSLPAGVPGELFF. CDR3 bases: TGTGCCAGCAGCTTACCAGCGGGAGTGCCCGGGGAGCTGTTTTTT.

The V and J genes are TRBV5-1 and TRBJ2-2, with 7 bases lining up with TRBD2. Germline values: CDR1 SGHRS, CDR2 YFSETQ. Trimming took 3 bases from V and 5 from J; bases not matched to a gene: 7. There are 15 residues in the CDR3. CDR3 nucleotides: TGCGCCAGCAGCTGGGCCGGGAGGAGGACCGGGGAGCTGTTTTTT. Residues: CASSWAGRRTGELFF. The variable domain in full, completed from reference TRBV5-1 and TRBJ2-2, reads KAGVTQTPRYLIKTRGQQVTLSCSPISGHRSVSWYQQTPGQGLQFLFEYFSETQRNKGNFPGRFSGRQFSNSRSEMNVSTLELGDSALYLCASSWAGRRTGELFFGEGSRLTVL.

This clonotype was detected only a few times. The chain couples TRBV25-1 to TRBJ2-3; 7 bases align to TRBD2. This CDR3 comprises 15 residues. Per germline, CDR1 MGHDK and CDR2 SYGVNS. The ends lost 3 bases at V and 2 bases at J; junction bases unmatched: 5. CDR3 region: CASSDVRGVTDTQYF. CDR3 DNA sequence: TGTGCCAGCAGTGACGTCCGGGGGGTCACAGATACGCAGTATTTT.

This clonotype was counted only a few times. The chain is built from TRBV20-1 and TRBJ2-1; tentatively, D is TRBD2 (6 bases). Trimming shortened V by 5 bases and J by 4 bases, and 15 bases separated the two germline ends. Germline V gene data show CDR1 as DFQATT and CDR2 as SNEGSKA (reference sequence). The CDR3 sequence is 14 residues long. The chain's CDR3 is CSAPIRLDYNEQFF. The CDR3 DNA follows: TGCAGTGCTCCAATTCGACTAGATTACAATGAGCAGTTCTTC.

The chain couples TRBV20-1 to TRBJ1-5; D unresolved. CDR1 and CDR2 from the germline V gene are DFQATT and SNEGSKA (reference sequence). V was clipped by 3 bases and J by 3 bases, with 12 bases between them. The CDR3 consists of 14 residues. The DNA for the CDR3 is TGCAGTGCTAGTTTTGGAGGGCACAATCAGCCCCAGCATTTT. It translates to CSASFGGHNQPQHF.

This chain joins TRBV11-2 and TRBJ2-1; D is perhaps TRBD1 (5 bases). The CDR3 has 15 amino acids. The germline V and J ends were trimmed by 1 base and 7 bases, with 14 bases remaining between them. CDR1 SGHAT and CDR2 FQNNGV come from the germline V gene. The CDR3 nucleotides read TGTGCCAGCAGCTTAGCGGCAGGGTTTCTGAATGAGCAGTTCTTC. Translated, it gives CASSLAAGFLNEQFF.

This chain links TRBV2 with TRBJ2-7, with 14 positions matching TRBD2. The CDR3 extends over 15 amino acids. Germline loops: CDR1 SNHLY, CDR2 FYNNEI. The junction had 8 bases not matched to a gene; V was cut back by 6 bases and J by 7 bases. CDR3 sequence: CASSAGTSGRLEQYF. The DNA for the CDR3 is TGTGCCAGCAGCGCCGGGACTAGCGGGAGATTGGAGCAGTACTTC.

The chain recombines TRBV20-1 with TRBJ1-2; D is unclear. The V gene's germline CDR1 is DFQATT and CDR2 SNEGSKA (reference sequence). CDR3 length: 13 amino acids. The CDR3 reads CRLDLEKNYGYTF. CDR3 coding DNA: TGCAGGCTCGACCTGGAGAAAAACTATGGCTACACCTTC.

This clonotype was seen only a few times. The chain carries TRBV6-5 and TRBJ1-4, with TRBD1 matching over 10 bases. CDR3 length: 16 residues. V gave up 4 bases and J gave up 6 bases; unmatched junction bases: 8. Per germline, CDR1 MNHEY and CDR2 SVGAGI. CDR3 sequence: CASSSSPGTGDEKLFF. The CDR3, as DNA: TGTGCCAGCAGTTCATCCCCCGGGACAGGGGATGAAAAACTGTTTTTT.

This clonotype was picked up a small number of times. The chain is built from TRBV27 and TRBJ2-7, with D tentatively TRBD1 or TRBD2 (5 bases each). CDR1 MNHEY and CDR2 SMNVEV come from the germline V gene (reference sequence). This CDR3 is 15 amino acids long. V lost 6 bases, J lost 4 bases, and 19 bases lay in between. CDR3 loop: CASSPPRDLPYEQYF. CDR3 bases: TGTGCCAGCAGCCCTCCCCGGGACCTGCCATACGAGCAGTACTTC.

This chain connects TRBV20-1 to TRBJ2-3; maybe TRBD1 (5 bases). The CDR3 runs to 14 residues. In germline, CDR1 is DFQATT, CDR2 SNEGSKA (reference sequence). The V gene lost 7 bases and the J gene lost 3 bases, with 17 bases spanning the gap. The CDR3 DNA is TGCAGTGGGGGCCCTCAACTTTGGACAGATACGCAGTATTTT. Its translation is CSGGPQLWTDTQYF.

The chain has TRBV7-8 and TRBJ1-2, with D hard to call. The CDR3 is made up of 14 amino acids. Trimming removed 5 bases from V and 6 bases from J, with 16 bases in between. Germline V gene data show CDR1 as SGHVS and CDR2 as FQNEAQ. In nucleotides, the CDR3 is TGTGCCAGCAGCCCAAACCTGTCGTGGGATGGCTACACCTTC. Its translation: CASSPNLSWDGYTF.

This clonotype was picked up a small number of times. CDR3 nucleotide sequence: TGTGCCAGCAGCTTAGATCCCAGCCGCGGCACAGATACGCAGTATTTT. Its translation is CASSLDPSRGTDTQYF. V gene TRBV7-6 combines with J gene TRBJ2-3; D gene ambiguous. Germline CDR1 and CDR2: SGHVS and FNYEAQ. The CDR3 has 16 amino acids. V was pared by 1 base and J by 1 base, with 12 bases between.

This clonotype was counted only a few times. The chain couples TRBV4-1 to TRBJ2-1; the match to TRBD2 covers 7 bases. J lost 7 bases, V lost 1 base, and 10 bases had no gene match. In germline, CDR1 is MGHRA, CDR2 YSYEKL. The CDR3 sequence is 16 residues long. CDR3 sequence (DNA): TGCGCCAGCAGCCAAGTCCGGGGGGTTTGGGCGAATGAGCAGTTCTTC. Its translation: CASSQVRGVWANEQFF.

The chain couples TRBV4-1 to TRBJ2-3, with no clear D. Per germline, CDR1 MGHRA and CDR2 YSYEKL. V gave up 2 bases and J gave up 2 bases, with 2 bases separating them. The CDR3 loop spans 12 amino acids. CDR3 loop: CASSQYTDTQYF. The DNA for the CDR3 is TGCGCCAGCAGCCAATACACAGATACGCAGTATTTT.

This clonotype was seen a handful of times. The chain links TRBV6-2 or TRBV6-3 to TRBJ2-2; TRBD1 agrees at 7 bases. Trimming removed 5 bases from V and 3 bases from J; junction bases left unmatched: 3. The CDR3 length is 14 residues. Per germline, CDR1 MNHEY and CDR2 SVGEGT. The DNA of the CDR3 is TGTGCCAGCAGTACAGGGGTGCACACCGGGGAGCTGTTTTTT. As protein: CASSTGVHTGELFF.

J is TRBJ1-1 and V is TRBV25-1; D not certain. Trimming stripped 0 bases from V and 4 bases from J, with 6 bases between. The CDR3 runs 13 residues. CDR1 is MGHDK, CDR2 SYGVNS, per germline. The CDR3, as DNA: TGTGCCAGCAGTGAATATCGGGGCACTGAAGCTTTCTTT. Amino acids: CASSEYRGTEAFF.

The CDR3 DNA reads TGTGCCAGCAGCCCCCTTCTCACTGAAGCTTTCTTT. Residues: CASSPLLTEAFF. This chain joins TRBV7-6 and TRBJ1-1; D remains unclear. Germline CDR1 is SGHVS and CDR2 is FNYEAQ. Trimming cost V 5 bases and J 4 bases, with 8 bases left between them. The CDR3 runs to 12 residues.

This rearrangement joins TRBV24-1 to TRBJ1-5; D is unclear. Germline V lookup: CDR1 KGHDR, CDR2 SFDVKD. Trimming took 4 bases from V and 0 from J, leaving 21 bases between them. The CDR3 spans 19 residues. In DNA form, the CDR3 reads TGTGCCACCAGTGACCCTGCGGGATCGCTACTGTATAGCAATCAGCCCCAGCATTTT. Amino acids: CATSDPAGSLLYSNQPQHF.

The CDR3 loop is CASSQGSGGETQYF. Here the CDR3 DNA reads TGCGCCAGCAGCCAAGGGTCAGGGGGGGAGACCCAGTACTTC. J is TRBJ2-5 and V is TRBV4-1; D may be TRBD1 (7 bases). The CDR3 extends over 14 amino acids. V lost 1 base and J lost 5, with 11 bases in between. Germline lookup yields CDR1 MGHRA and CDR2 YSYEKL.

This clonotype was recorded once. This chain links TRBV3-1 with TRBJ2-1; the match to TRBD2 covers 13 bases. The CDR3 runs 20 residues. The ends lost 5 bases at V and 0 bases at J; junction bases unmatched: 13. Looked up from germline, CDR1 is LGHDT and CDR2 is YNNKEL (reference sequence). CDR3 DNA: TGTGCCAGCAGCTCACCGAGGACTAGCGGGAGAGGGGTCTCCTACAATGAGCAGTTCTTC. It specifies CASSSPRTSGRGVSYNEQFF.

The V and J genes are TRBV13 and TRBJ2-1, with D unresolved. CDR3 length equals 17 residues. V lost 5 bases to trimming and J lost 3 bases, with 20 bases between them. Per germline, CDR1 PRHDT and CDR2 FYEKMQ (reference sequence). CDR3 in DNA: TGTGCCAGCAGCCCCCGTCTGGGCCCCTCTGGCTACAATGAGCAGTTCTTC. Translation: CASSPRLGPSGYNEQFF.

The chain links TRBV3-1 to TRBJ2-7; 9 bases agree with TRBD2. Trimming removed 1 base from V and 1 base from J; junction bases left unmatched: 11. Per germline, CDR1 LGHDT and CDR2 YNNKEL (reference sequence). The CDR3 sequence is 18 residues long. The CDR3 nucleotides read TGTGCCAGCAGCCAAGTCGCGGCGGGAGGGCTCTCGTCCTACGAGCAGTACTTC. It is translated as CASSQVAAGGLSSYEQYF.

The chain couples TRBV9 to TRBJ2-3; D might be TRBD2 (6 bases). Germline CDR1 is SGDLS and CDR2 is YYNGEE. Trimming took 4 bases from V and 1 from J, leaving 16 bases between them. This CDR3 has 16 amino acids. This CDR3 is CASSIGAGGGTDTQYF. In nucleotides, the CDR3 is TGTGCCAGCAGCATCGGGGCCGGGGGAGGCACAGATACGCAGTATTTT.

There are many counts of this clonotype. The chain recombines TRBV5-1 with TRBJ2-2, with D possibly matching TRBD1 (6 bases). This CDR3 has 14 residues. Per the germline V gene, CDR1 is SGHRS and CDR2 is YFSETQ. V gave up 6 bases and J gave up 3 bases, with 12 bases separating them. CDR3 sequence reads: CASTGQIDTGELFF. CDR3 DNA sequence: TGCGCCAGCACCGGACAGATAGACACCGGGGAGCTGTTTTTT.